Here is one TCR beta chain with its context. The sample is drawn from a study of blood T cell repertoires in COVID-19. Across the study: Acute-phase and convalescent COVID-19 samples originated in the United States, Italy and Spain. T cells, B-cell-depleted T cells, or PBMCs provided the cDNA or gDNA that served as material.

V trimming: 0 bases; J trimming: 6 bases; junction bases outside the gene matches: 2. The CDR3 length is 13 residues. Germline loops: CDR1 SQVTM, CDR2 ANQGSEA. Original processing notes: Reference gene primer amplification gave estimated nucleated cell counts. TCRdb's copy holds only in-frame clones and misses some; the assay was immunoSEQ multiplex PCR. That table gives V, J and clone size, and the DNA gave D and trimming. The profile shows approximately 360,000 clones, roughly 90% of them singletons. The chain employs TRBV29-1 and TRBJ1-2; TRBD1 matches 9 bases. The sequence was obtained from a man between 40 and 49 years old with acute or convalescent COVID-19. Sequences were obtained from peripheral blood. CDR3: CSVEDGTGNGYTF. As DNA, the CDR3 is TGCAGCGTTGAAGACGGGACAGGGAATGGCTACACCTTC.